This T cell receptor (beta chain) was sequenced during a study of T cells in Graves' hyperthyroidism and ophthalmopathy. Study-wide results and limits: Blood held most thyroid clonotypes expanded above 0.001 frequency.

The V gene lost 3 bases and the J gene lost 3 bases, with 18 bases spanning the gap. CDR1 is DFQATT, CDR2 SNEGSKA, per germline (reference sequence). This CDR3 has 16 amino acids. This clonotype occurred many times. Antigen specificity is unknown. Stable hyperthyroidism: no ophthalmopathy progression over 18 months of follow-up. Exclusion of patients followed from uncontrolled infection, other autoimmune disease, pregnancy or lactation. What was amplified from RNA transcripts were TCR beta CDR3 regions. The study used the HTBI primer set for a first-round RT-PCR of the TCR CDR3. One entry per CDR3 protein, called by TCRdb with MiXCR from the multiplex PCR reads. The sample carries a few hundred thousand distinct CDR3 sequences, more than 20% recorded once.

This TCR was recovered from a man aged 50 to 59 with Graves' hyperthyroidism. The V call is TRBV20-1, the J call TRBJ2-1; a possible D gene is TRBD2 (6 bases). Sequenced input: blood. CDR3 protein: CSASSGRRAVYNEQFF. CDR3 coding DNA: TGCAGTGCTAGTTCTGGGAGGAGGGCCGTCTACAATGAGCAGTTCTTC.